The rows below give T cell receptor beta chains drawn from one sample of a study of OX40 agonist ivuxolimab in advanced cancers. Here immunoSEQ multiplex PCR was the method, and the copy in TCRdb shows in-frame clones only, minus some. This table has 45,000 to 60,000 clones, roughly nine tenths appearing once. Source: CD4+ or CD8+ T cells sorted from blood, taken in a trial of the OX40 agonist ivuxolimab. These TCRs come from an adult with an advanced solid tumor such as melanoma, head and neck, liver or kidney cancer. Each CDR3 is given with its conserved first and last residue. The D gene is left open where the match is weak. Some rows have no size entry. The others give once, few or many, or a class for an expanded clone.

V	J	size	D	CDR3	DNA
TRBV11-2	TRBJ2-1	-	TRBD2	CASSLGGLAGEYNEQFF	TGTGCCAGCAGCTTAGGAGGACTAGCGGGGGAGTACAATGAGCAGTTCTTC
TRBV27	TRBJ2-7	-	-	CASSGLPPYEQYF	TGTGCCAGCAGTGGACTACCTCCCTACGAGCAGTACTTC
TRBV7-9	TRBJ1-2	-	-	CASSFESGSNYGYTF	TGTGCCAGCAGCTTCGAATCCGGGTCTAACTATGGCTACACCTTC
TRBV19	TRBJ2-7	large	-	CASSTLGEQYF	TGTGCCAGTAGTACCTTGGGCGAGCAGTACTTC
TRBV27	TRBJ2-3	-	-	CASSTPGTSTDTQYF	TGTGCCAGCAGCACTCCGGGGACTAGCACAGATACGCAGTATTTT
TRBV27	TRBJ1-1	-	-	CASSLTGENTEAFF	TGTGCCAGCAGTTTAACGGGGGAGAACACTGAAGCTTTCTTT
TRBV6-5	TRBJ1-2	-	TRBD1	CASSYSSTGGIYGYTF	TGTGCCAGCAGTTACTCGAGTACAGGGGGAATCTATGGCTACACCTTC
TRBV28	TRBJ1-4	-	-	CASSLDLPKGRREKLFF	TGTGCCAGCAGTTTAGATCTACCAAAGGGGAGGAGAGAAAAACTGTTTTTT
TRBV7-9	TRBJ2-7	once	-	CASSAAEREQYF	TGTGCCAGCAGCGCCGCGGAGCGCGAGCAGTACTTC
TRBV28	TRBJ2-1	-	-	CASSPRGDYSYNEQFF	TGTGCCAGCAGTCCCCGGGGTGATTACTCCTACAATGAGCAGTTCTTC
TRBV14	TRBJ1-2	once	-	CASSQVPGPYGYTF	TGTGCCAGCAGCCAAGTTCCGGGCCCCTATGGCTACACCTTC
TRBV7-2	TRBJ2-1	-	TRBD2	CASSLLAGGPSYNEQFF	TGTGCCAGCAGCTTACTGGCGGGGGGGCCCTCCTACAATGAGCAGTTCTTC
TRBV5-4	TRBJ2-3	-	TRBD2	CASSALTSGGSDTQYF	TGTGCCAGCAGCGCCCTAACTAGCGGGGGGTCAGATACGCAGTATTTT
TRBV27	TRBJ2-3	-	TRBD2	CASSPGTSVTDTQYF	TGTGCCAGCAGTCCCGGGACTAGCGTCACAGATACGCAGTATTTT
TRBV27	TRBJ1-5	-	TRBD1	CASSSGQARQPQHF	TGTGCCAGCAGTTCCGGACAGGCCCGCCAGCCCCAGCATTTT
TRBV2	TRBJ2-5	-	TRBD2	CASRLTSGSSKETQYF	TGTGCCAGCAGACTTACTAGCGGGAGTTCCAAAGAGACCCAGTACTTC
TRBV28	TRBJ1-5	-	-	CASKWGDYSNQPQHF	TGTGCCAGCAAGTGGGGAGATTATAGCAATCAGCCCCAGCATTTT